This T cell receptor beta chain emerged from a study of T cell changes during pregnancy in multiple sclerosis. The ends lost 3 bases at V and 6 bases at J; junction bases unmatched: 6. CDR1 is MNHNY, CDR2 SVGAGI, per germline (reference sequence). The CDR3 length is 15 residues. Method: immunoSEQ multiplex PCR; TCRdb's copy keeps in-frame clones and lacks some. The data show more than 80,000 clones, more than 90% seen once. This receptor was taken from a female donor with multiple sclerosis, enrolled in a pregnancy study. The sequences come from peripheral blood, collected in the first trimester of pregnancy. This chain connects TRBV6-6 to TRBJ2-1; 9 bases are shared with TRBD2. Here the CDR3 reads CASSYPGTSSNEQFF. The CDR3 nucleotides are TGTGCCAGCAGTTATCCCGGGACTAGCAGCAATGAGCAGTTCTTC.